These T cell receptor beta chains were read from a single sample in a study of somatic mutations in cytotoxic T cells in rheumatoid arthritis. The assay was immunoSEQ multiplex PCR, and TCRdb's table has in-frame clones only and misses some. The sample shows fewer than 20,000 clones, around 67% of them seen only once. Sequencing input: CD8+ T cells sorted from blood. All receptors come from a woman aged 55 to 70 in good health. The CDR3 runs from the conserved cysteine through the conserved F or W. The D gene is left open where the match is weak. Clone size, where shown, is once, few, many, or a class for clones that have expanded.

CDR3nt	CDR3aa	len	abundance	v_gene	d_gene	j_gene
TGTGCCAGCAGTCCTACAGGGGGCGCGGACTATGGCTACACCTTC	CASSPTGGADYGYTF	15	-	TRBV5-4	TRBD1	TRBJ1-2
TGCGCCAGCAGTCAATCGGTGGGGGTCCTCTCTTACGAGCAGTACTTC	CASSQSVGVLSYEQYF	16	-	TRBV23-1	-	TRBJ2-7
TGTGCCAGCAGTGAATTCCCCGGGACAGGGCGCACTGAAGCTTTCTTT	CASSEFPGTGRTEAFF	16	-	TRBV25-1	TRBD1	TRBJ1-1
TGTGCCAGCAGTGGAGCAGGTCGAGCTAACTATGGCTACACCTTC	CASSGAGRANYGYTF	15	few	TRBV6-1	-	TRBJ1-2
TGTGCCAGCAGCTTACAGACTCCAAAGGACGAGCAGTACTTC	CASSLQTPKDEQYF	14	-	TRBV7-9	-	TRBJ2-7
TGTGCCAGCCACCCCGGGCGGGGTGGGCAGCCCCAGCATTTT	CASHPGRGGQPQHF	14	once	TRBV2	-	TRBJ1-5
TGTGCCAGCAGTTTGGACAGGAGCAATCAGCCCCAGCATTTT	CASSLDRSNQPQHF	14	-	TRBV27	TRBD1	TRBJ1-5
TGTGCCAGCCTAATGACTCCCTATGGCTACACCTTC	CASLMTPYGYTF	12	few	TRBV7-9	-	TRBJ1-2
TGTGCCAGCAGCCTCCCCGGGACAGGGGTACGGACCTACGAGCAGTACTTC	CASSLPGTGVRTYEQYF	17	few	TRBV5-4	TRBD1	TRBJ2-7
TGTGCCAGCGCCGGGACTAGAGTCCCCTACGAGCAGTACTTC	CASAGTRVPYEQYF	14	-	TRBV2	TRBD2	TRBJ2-7
TGTGCCAGCTCACCACGCGACAGGGCTCTCGAGCAGTACTTC	CASSPRDRALEQYF	14	-	TRBV18	TRBD1	TRBJ2-7
TGTGCCAGCAGCTTAGAGCCGTTCGCAGTGAACACTGAAGCTTTCTTT	CASSLEPFAVNTEAFF	16	-	TRBV7-2	-	TRBJ1-1
TGTGCCAGCAGCTTATCACAGCGGAAGTACAATGAGCAGTTCTTC	CASSLSQRKYNEQFF	15	-	TRBV7-2	-	TRBJ2-1
TGCGCCAGCAGCGGAACAGGGGGCCCCGATGGCTACACCTTC	CASSGTGGPDGYTF	14	medium-sized	TRBV4-1	TRBD1	TRBJ1-2
TGTGCCACCAACGGGGGGGCATATGAAAAACTGTTTTTT	CATNGGAYEKLFF	13	-	TRBV6-6	-	TRBJ1-4
TGTGCCAGCAGCTTGGATGGGTACTCTGGAAACACCATATATTTT	CASSLDGYSGNTIYF	15	-	TRBV5-4	-	TRBJ1-3
TGTGCCAGCAGCACCAGGGCCGCTACCTACGAGCAGTACTTC	CASSTRAATYEQYF	14	-	TRBV5-4	-	TRBJ2-7
TGTGCCAGCAGCCCCGGAGGGACAGGACGCTCCAATGAAGCTTTCTTT	CASSPGGTGRSNEAFF	16	-	TRBV13	TRBD1	TRBJ1-1
TGTGCCAGCAGCTTCGAGGGTCGCGAGCAGTACTTC	CASSFEGREQYF	12	few	TRBV7-8	-	TRBJ2-7
TGTGCCAGCAGCTTAGCCCCGCTGGAGGTCCAAGGTTGGGGGACTAATGAAAAACTGTTTTTT	CASSLAPLEVQGWGTNEKLFF	21	-	TRBV7-2	-	TRBJ1-4
TGCAGCGTTACAGGGGAGTACGGCTACACCTTC	CSVTGEYGYTF	11	-	TRBV29-1	TRBD1	TRBJ1-2
TGTGCCAGCTCACTCACGGAAGACCTTAGCAATCAGCCCCAGCATTTT	CASSLTEDLSNQPQHF	16	-	TRBV18	-	TRBJ1-5
TGTGCCATCAGCGAGACAGACCCCAATCAGCCCCAGCATTTT	CAISETDPNQPQHF	14	-	TRBV10-3	-	TRBJ1-5
TGTGCCAGCAGCTTATTGGCGGGGGTGGGCACAGATACGCAGTATTTT	CASSLLAGVGTDTQYF	16	-	TRBV7-9	TRBD2	TRBJ2-3
TGTGCCAGCAGCTTACCAAGGACAGGGGGCAATGATGGGCAGTTCTTC	CASSLPRTGGNDGQFF	16	-	TRBV7-9	TRBD1	TRBJ2-1
TGTGCCTGGAGTGTAACGACTGAAGCTTTCTTT	CAWSVTTEAFF	11	-	TRBV30	-	TRBJ1-1
TGCGCCAGCACAGACACCGACTCTCCTTATGGCTACACCTTC	CASTDTDSPYGYTF	14	-	TRBV5-1	-	TRBJ1-2
TGTGCCAGCAGCTTCAGGGGGAGCGGTATAGGCAATGAGCAGTTCTTC	CASSFRGSGIGNEQFF	16	medium-sized	TRBV5-5	TRBD1	TRBJ2-1
TGTGCCAGCAGCGGGACTCGGGTCTCCTACGAGCAGTACTTC	CASSGTRVSYEQYF	14	few	TRBV5-8	-	TRBJ2-7
TGTGCCAGCAGGTTGGGGAACACTGAAGCTTTCTTT	CASRLGNTEAFF	12	-	TRBV27	-	TRBJ1-1
TGTGCCAGCAGCTTGGCCGGTGTGAGACAGGGGGCTTCGGGCTACACCTTC	CASSLAGVRQGASGYTF	17	-	TRBV5-6	TRBD1	TRBJ1-2
TGTGCCAGCAGCCCCGTCCCTTGGGGGGCATCGGGCAATCAGCCCCAGCATTTT	CASSPVPWGASGNQPQHF	18	few	TRBV7-9	-	TRBJ1-5
TGTGCCTGGAAGGTACAGTATGGCTACACCTTC	CAWKVQYGYTF	11	once	TRBV30	-	TRBJ1-2
TGTGCCAGCAGCTTGGAGGCGGGGGGCACTGAAGCTTTCTTT	CASSLEAGGTEAFF	14	-	TRBV5-5	-	TRBJ1-1
TGTGCCAGCAGCCTGGGGGGGGTCCAAGAGACCCAGTACTTC	CASSLGGVQETQYF	14	-	TRBV9	TRBD2	TRBJ2-5
TGTGCCACCAGCGGGGGACAGGGTACTGGAAACACCATATATTTT	CATSGGQGTGNTIYF	15	few	TRBV15	TRBD1	TRBJ1-3
TGTGCCAGCAGCTTAGGAGGCAGCTCCTACGAGCAGTACTTC	CASSLGGSSYEQYF	14	-	TRBV5-4	-	TRBJ2-7
TGTGCCAGCAGCCCCCGGGTGGATGTCTACGAGCAGTACTTC	CASSPRVDVYEQYF	14	-	TRBV9	-	TRBJ2-7